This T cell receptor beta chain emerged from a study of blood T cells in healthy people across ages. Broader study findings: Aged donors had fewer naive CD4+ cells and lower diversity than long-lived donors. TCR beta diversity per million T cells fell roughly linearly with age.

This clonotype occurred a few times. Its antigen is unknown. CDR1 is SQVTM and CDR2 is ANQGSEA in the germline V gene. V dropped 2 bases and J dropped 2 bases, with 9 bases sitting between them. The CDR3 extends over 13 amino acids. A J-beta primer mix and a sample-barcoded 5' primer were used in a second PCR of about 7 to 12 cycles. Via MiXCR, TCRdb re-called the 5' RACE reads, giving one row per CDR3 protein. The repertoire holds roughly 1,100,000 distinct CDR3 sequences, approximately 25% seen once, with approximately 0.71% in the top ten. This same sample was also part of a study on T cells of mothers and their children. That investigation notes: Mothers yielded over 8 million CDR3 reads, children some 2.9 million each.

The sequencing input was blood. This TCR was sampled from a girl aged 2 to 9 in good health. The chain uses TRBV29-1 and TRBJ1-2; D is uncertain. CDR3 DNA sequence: TGCAGCGTTGAATTTGAAGGGAACTATGGCTACACCTTC. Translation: CSVEFEGNYGYTF.